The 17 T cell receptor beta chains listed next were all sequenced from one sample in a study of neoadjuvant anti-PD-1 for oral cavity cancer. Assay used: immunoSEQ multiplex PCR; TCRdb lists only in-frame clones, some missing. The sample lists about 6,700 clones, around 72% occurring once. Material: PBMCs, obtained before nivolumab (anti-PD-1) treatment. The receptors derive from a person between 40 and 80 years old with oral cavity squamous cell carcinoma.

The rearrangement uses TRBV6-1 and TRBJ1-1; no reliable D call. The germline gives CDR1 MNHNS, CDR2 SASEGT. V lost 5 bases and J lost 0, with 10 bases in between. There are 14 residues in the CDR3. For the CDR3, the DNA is TGTGCCAGCAGTACCAACTTCCTGAACACTGAAGCTTTCTTT. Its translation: CASSTNFLNTEAFF.

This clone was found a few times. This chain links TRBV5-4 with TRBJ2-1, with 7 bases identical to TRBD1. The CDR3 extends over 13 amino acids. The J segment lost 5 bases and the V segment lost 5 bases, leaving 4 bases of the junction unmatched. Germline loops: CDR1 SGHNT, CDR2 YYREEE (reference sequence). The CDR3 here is CASSRQGNNEQFF. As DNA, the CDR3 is TGTGCCAGCAGTCGACAGGGAAACAATGAGCAGTTCTTC.

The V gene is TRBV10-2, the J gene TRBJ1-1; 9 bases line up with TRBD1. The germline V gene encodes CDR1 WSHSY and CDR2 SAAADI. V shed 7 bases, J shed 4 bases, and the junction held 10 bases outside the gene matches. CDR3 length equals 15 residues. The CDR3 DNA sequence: TGCGCCAGCAAGTGGACCGAGACAGGGGGCACTGAAGCTTTCTTT. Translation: CASKWTETGGTEAFF.

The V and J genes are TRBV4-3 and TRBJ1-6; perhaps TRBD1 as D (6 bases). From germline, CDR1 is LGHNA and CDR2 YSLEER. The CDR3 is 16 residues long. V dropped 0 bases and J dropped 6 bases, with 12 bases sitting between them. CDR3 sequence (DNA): TGCGCCAGCAGCCAAGATCGCGCCAGGGGTAATTCACCCCTCCACTTT. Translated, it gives CASSQDRARGNSPLHF.

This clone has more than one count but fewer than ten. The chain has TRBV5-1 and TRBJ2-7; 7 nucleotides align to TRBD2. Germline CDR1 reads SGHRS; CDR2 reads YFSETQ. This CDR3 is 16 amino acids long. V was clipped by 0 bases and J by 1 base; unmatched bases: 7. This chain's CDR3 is CASSLVETSISYEQYF. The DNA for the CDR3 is TGCGCCAGCAGCTTGGTGGAGACTAGCATTTCCTACGAGCAGTACTTC.

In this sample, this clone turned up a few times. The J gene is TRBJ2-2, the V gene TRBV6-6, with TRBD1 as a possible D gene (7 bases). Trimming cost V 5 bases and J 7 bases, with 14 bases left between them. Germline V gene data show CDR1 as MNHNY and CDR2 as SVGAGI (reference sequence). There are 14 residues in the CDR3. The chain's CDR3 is CASSTSGGNGELFF. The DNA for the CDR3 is TGTGCCAGCAGTACTTCAGGGGGGAACGGGGAGCTGTTTTTT.

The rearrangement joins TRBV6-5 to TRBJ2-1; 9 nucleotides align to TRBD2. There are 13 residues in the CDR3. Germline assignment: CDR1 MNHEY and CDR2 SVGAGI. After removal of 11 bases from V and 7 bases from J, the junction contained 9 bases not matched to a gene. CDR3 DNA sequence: TGTGCCGTCAGCGGACTAGCGCCTAATGAGCAGTTCTTC. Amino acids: CAVSGLAPNEQFF.

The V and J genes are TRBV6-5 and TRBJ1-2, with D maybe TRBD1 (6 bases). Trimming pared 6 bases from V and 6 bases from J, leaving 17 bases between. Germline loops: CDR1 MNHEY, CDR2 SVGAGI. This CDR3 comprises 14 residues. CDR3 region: CASSAQGVSHGYTF. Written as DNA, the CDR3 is TGTGCCAGCAGCGCACAGGGAGTCTCGCATGGCTACACCTTC.

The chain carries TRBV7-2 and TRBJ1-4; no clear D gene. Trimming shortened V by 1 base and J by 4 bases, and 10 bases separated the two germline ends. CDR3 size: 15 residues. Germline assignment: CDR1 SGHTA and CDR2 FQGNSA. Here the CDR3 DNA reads TGTGCCAGCAGCTTAGGACCGCTAGATAATGAAAAACTGTTTTTT. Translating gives CASSLGPLDNEKLFF.

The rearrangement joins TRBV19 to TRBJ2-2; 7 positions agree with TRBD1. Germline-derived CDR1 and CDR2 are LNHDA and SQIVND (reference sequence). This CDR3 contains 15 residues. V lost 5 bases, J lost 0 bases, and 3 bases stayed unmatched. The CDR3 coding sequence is TGTGCCAGTAGTCGGACAGGCGCGAACACCGGGGAGCTGTTTTTT. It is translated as CASSRTGANTGELFF.

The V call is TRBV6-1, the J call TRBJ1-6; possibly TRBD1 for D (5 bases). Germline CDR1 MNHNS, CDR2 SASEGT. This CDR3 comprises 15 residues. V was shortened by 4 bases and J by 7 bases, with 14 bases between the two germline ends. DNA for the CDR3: TGTGCCAGCAGTGGAAGGGGCGCGGGAAATTCACCCCTCCACTTT. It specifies CASSGRGAGNSPLHF.

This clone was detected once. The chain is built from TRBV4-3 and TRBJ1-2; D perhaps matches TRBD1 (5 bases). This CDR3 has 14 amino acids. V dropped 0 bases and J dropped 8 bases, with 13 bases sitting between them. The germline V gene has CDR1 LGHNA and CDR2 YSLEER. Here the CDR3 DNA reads TGCGCCAGCAGCCAAGATGGGACGATAGAGGGCTACACCTTC. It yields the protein CASSQDGTIEGYTF.

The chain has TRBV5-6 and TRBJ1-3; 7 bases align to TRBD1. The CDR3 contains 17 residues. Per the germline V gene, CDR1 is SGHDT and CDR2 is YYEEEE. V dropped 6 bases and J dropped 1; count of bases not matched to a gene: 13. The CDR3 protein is CASTFYQGGRSGNTIYF. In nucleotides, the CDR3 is TGTGCCAGCACCTTTTACCAGGGGGGGAGATCTGGAAACACCATATATTTT.

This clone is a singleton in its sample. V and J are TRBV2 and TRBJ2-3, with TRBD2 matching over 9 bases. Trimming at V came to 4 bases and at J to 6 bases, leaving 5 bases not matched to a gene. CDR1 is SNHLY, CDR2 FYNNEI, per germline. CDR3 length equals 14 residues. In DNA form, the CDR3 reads TGTGCCAGCAGTGCCGGGACTAGCTACGATACGCAGTATTTT. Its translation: CASSAGTSYDTQYF. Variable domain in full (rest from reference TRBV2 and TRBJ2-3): EPEVTQTPSHQVTQMGQEVILRCVPISNHLYFYWYRQILGQKVEFLVSFYNNEISEKSEIFDDQFSVERPDGSNFTLKIRSTKLEDSAMYFCASSAGTSYDTQYFGPGTRLTVL.

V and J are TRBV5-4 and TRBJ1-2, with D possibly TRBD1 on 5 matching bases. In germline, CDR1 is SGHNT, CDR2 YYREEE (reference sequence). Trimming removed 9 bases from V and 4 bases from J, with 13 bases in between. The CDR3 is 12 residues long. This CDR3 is CAIMQGGYGYTF. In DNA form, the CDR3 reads TGTGCCATAATGCAGGGAGGCTATGGCTACACCTTC. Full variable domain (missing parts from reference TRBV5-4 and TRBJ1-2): ETGVTQSPTHLIKTRGQQVTLRCSSQSGHNTVSWYQQALGQGPQFIFQYYREEENGRGNFPPRFSGLQFPNYSSELNVNALELDDSALYLCAIMQGGYGYTFGSGTRLTVV.

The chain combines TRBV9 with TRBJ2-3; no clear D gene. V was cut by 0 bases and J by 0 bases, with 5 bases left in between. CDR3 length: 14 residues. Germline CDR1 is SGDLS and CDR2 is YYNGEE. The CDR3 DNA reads TGTGCCAGCAGCGTAGCCGGTAGCACAGATACGCAGTATTTT. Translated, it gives CASSVAGSTDTQYF.

The CDR3 DNA follows: TGTGCCATCAGTGAGTCTGGGGGAAGGAATGAGCAGTTCTTC. Residues: CAISESGGRNEQFF. The V and J genes are TRBV10-3 and TRBJ2-1; D may correspond to TRBD1 or TRBD2 (5 bases each). V lost 0 bases to trimming and J lost 7 bases, with 10 bases between them. Germline V gene lookup returns CDR1 ENHRY and CDR2 SYGVKD. This CDR3 region has 14 residues.